This T cell receptor (beta chain) was identified in a study of T cells after yellow fever vaccination. V was pared by 6 bases and J by 2 bases, with 31 bases between. This CDR3 contains 19 residues. Looked up from germline, CDR1 is DFQATT and CDR2 is SNEGSKA (reference sequence). TCR cDNA, made by 5'RACE template switching, carried an added universal primer site and UMIs. One entry per CDR3 protein, called by TCRdb with MiXCR from the 5' RACE reads. The sample consists of about 320,000 distinct CDR3 sequences, about 6.6% of them appearing once. The chain recombines TRBV20-1 with TRBJ1-1; possible D gene TRBD1, 6 bases. This specimen consisted of PBMCs, obtained more than 35 days after the first yellow fever vaccination. The clonotype comes from a man aged 18 to 30 who received the YFV17D yellow fever vaccine. The CDR3 DNA reads as TGCAGTGCCCTAAGGGGGGACATGGGTAGATCGGGATATAACACTGAAGCTTTCTTT. This codes for CSALRGDMGRSGYNTEAFF.